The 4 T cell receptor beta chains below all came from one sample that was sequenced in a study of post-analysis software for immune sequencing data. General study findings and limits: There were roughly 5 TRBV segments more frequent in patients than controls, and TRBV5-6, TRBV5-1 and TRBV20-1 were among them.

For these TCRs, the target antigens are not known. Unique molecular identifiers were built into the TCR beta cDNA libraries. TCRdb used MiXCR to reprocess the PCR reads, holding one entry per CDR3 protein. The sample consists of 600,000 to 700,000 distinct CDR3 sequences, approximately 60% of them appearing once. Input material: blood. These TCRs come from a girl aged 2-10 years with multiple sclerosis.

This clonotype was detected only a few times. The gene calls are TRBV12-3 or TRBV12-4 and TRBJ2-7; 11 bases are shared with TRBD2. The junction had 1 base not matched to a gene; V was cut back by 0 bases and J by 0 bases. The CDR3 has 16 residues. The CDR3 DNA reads TGTGCCAGCAGTTTAGCCCTAGCGGGAGGCTCCTACGAGCAGTACTTC. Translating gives CASSLALAGGSYEQYF.

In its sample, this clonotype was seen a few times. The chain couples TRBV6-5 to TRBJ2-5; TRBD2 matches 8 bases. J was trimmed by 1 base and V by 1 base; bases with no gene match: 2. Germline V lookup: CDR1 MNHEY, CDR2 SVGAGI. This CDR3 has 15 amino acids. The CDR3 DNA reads TGTGCCAGCAGTTACTGGCGGGGGGTCCAAGAGACCCAGTACTTC. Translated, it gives CASSYWRGVQETQYF.

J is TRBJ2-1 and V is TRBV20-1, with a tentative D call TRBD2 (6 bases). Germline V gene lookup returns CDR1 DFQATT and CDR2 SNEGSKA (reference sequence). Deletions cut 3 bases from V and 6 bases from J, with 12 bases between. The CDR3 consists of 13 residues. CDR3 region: CSARRSGGNEQFF. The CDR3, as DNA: TGCAGTGCTAGGCGGTCCGGGGGCAATGAGCAGTTCTTC.

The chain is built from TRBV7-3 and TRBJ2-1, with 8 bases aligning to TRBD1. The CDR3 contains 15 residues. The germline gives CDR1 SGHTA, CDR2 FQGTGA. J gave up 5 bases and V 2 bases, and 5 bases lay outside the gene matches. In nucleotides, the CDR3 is TGTGCCAGCAGCTTAGCAGGGGGCCTGGACAATGAGCAGTTCTTC. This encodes CASSLAGGLDNEQFF.